These 24 T cell receptor beta chains originate from one sample sequenced in a study of T cells in Graves' hyperthyroidism and ophthalmopathy (dated by TCRdb to the late 2010s). Library creation used multiplex PCR. Sequencing took place on an Illumina HiSeq 2000. Amplification of TCR beta CDR3 regions was carried out from RNA transcripts. A first-round RT-PCR of the TCR CDR3 used the HTBI primer set with the Qiagen OneStep RT-PCR kit. The raw public reads went through TCRdb reprocessing: fastp at Q25, MiXCR clone calling, in-frame beta chains kept. Rows matching on CDR3 protein sequence are summarized as one entry with the most common DNA and genes. Across this sample there are 550,000 to 800,000 distinct CDR3 sequences, with roughly 15% seen only once. Roughly 8% of the sample belongs to the ten largest clones. The specimen was blood. All receptors derive from a man between 18 and 29 years old with Graves' hyperthyroidism.

The J gene is TRBJ2-1, the V gene TRBV30; D is undetermined. The V and J ends lost 0 bases and 8 bases respectively, with 20 bases between them. This CDR3 has 16 amino acids. CDR1 and CDR2 (germline): GTSNPN, SVGIG (reference sequence). The CDR3 bases are TGTGCCTGGAGTGTCCCCATGGCAAGGATGGCCGATGAGCAGTTCTTC. As protein: CAWSVPMARMADEQFF.

This clonotype has more than one count but fewer than ten. This chain connects TRBV25-1 to TRBJ2-7; TRBD1 is a possible D gene (6 bases). Germline loops: CDR1 MGHDK, CDR2 SYGVNS. This CDR3 region has 15 residues. V was clipped by 3 bases and J by 7 bases, with 19 bases between them. CDR3 sequence: CASSDRGFALGEQYF. For the CDR3, the DNA is TGTGCCAGCAGTGACAGGGGATTCGCTCTGGGTGAGCAGTACTTC.

The chain is built from TRBV5-1 and TRBJ1-6; tentative D call: TRBD1 (5 bases). This CDR3 comprises 14 residues. Germline V CDR1 and CDR2: SGHRS, YFSETQ. With 4 bases removed from V and 9 bases from J, the gap between germline ends came to 14 bases. The CDR3 sequence is CASSHGRGTSPLHF. The CDR3 coding sequence is TGCGCCAGCAGCCACGGACGGGGGACTTCACCCCTCCACTTT.

This clonotype was seen more than once but under ten times. The V call is TRBV12-3 or TRBV12-4, the J call TRBJ2-2; D gene uncertain. The CDR3 has 15 residues. The germline V and J ends were trimmed by 6 bases and 4 bases, with 15 bases remaining between them. CDR3 sequence: CASRLLGGLTGELFF. In nucleotides, the CDR3 is TGTGCCAGCAGACTTCTGGGCGGCCTCACCGGGGAGCTGTTTTTT.

The chain joins TRBV20-1 to TRBJ1-2, with D possibly being TRBD1 (5 bases). The CDR3 extends over 12 amino acids. Per the germline V gene, CDR1 is DFQATT and CDR2 is SNEGSKA (reference sequence). V lost 5 bases and J 5 bases, leaving 12 bases between the germline ends. In DNA, the CDR3 is TGCAGTGCTCCCGGGGCGTCGTATGGCTACACCTTC. Translated: CSAPGASYGYTF.

This clonotype was counted at least ten times. CDR3 amino acids: CASSSLSGRGGGETQYF. CDR3 bases: TGTGCCAGCAGTTCTTTAAGCGGGAGGGGAGGAGGGGAGACCCAGTACTTC. The chain employs TRBV28 and TRBJ2-5; 10 nucleotides line up with TRBD2. The CDR3 extends over 17 amino acids. Looked up from germline, CDR1 is MDHEN and CDR2 is SYDVKM. With V trimmed by 4 bases and J by 5 bases, 13 bases remained unmatched.

V and J are TRBV5-5 and TRBJ1-2, with D perhaps TRBD1 (6 bases). V was cut by 2 bases and J by 6 bases, with 17 bases left in between. The V gene's germline CDR1 is SGHKS and CDR2 YYEKEE (reference sequence). This CDR3 spans 15 amino acids. CDR3 DNA sequence: TGTGCCAGCAGCTTTTCGTGGACAGCGGATCATGGCTACACCTTC. Translated: CASSFSWTADHGYTF.

The table lists this clonotype with a few counts. The chain couples TRBV20-1 to TRBJ2-5; D is unresolved. With 6 bases removed from V and 1 base from J, the gap between germline ends came to 12 bases. The CDR3 is 13 amino acids. Per germline, CDR1 DFQATT and CDR2 SNEGSKA (reference sequence). The CDR3 region is CSARRGAQETQYF. The CDR3 DNA follows: TGCAGTGCCCGGCGCGGAGCCCAAGAGACCCAGTACTTC.

The chain combines TRBV24-1 with TRBJ2-5; D uncertain. V lost 4 bases to trimming and J lost 4 bases, with 9 bases between them. The germline gives CDR1 KGHDR, CDR2 SFDVKD. CDR3 length: 13 amino acids. CDR3 amino acids: CATSDPGLETQYF. The DNA for the CDR3 is TGTGCCACCAGTGACCCAGGTTTAGAGACCCAGTACTTC.

The CDR3 is CASSVSAYNEQFF. In DNA, the CDR3 is TGTGCCAGCTCCGTTTCGGCCTACAATGAGCAGTTCTTC. This chain links TRBV9 with TRBJ2-1; D ambiguous. CDR3 length: 13 amino acids. V was trimmed by 7 bases and J by 2 bases, leaving 10 bases between them. CDR1 is SGDLS and CDR2 is YYNGEE in the germline V gene.

This clonotype has a count of ten or more. V and J are TRBV10-3 and TRBJ1-5, with a possible D match to TRBD1 (5 bases). The CDR3 spans 12 residues. The germline V gene encodes CDR1 ENHRY and CDR2 SYGVKD. V lost 6 bases, J lost 6 bases, and 9 bases lay in between. CDR3 nucleotide sequence: TGTGCCATCAGCCAGGGATTTCAGCCCCAGCATTTT. As protein: CAISQGFQPQHF.

This clonotype was counted only a few times. The CDR3 protein is CASSSTTQPRIQYF. Written as DNA, the CDR3 is TGTGCCAGCAGTTCAACAACTCAACCTCGCATTCAGTACTTC. This rearrangement joins TRBV28 to TRBJ2-4; D is unresolved. Trimming removed 4 bases from V and 9 bases from J, with 16 bases in between. The CDR3 runs 14 residues. The germline gives CDR1 MDHEN, CDR2 SYDVKM.

The rearrangement joins TRBV10-3 to TRBJ2-1; TRBD1 is a possible D gene (5 bases). The CDR3 loop spans 15 amino acids. The germline CDR1 and CDR2 sequences are ENHRY and SYGVKD. Between the trimmed V and J ends, which lost 2 bases and 3 bases, there was a span of 11 bases. Here the CDR3 reads CAISEGAPRYNEQFF. The CDR3 DNA reads TGTGCCATCAGTGAGGGGGCCCCCCGCTACAATGAGCAGTTCTTC.

The chain carries TRBV13 and TRBJ2-1; tentative D call: TRBD2 (5 bases). Trimming pared 10 bases from V and 8 bases from J, leaving 21 bases between. Germline CDR1 is PRHDT and CDR2 is FYEKMQ (reference sequence). The CDR3 consists of 14 residues. Written as DNA, the CDR3 is TGTGCCACCACACTCGGGATGGGGTACGATGAGCAGTTCTTC. It codes for CATTLGMGYDEQFF.

This clonotype was counted between two and nine times. This rearrangement joins TRBV3-1 to TRBJ2-1; 13 positions match TRBD2. The CDR3 is 16 residues long. V lost 5 bases, J lost 7 bases, and 8 bases stayed unmatched. Germline-derived CDR1 and CDR2 are LGHDT and YNNKEL (reference sequence). Written as DNA, the CDR3 is TGTGCCAGCAGCAAATGGACTAGCGGGAGTTCGAATGAGCAGTTCTTC. This codes for CASSKWTSGSSNEQFF.

The rearrangement links TRBV2 to TRBJ2-2, with no clear D. The CDR3 runs to 13 residues. Trimming left V 5 bases short and J 4 bases short, with 8 bases between. CDR1 SNHLY and CDR2 FYNNEI come from the germline V gene. DNA of the CDR3: TGTGCCAGCAGTCCCCACCGCACCGGGGAGCTGTTTTTT. This translates into CASSPHRTGELFF.

The J gene is TRBJ2-1, the V gene TRBV24-1, with a possible D match to TRBD2 (7 bases). The V gene lost 3 bases and the J gene lost 8 bases, with 16 bases spanning the gap. Germline CDR1 is KGHDR and CDR2 is SFDVKD. The CDR3 has 15 residues. This CDR3 reads CATSDPNREGDEQFF. The CDR3 nucleotides read TGTGCCACCAGTGATCCCAACAGGGAGGGTGATGAGCAGTTCTTC.

This clonotype was seen more than once but under ten times. V usage is TRBV15 and J usage is TRBJ1-5; no firm D call. Germline CDR1 reads LNHNV; CDR2 reads YYDKDF (reference sequence). There are 15 residues in the CDR3. Trimming removed 5 bases from V and 0 bases from J, with 11 bases in between. In DNA, the CDR3 is TGTGCCACCAGCGGTAGGACTGATAGCAATCAGCCCCAGCATTTT. This translates into CATSGRTDSNQPQHF.

CDR3 DNA: TGTGCCAGCAGTTACTACGGGACAAGTGAAGCTTTCTTT. Amino acids: CASSYYGTSEAFF. The chain uses TRBV6-2 or TRBV6-3 and TRBJ1-1; possible D gene TRBD1, 6 bases. Trimming took 1 base from V and 7 from J, leaving 10 bases between them. This CDR3 spans 13 amino acids. Germline V CDR1 and CDR2: MNHEY, SVGEGT.

This chain connects TRBV20-1 to TRBJ2-1; 8 bases line up with TRBD2. V gave up 5 bases and J gave up 14 bases; unmatched junction bases: 8. The germline V gene has CDR1 DFQATT and CDR2 SNEGSKA (reference sequence). This CDR3 is built from 11 residues. The CDR3 here is CSALTSGEEFF. Written as DNA, the CDR3 is TGCAGTGCTCTTACTAGCGGCGAGGAGTTCTTC.

This clonotype was observed a single time. This may stem from a read error, because a much larger clone lies one nucleotide away. The CDR3 DNA reads as TGTGCCAGCAACACAGGGTCTGAGCAGTTCTTC. As protein: CASNTGSEQFF. This rearrangement joins TRBV6-1 to TRBJ2-1, with a weak D call TRBD1 (6 bases). V was clipped by 7 bases and J by 9 bases, with 10 bases between them. Germline-derived CDR1 and CDR2 are MNHNS and SASEGT. The CDR3 is made up of 11 amino acids.

This clonotype was seen ten or more times. This chain uses TRBV2 with TRBJ2-5; D is unclear. Trimming shortened V by 6 bases and J by 0 bases, and 14 bases separated the two germline ends. Looked up from germline, CDR1 is SNHLY and CDR2 is FYNNEI. CDR3 length equals 15 residues. The chain's CDR3 is CASRGRLAYQETQYF. The CDR3 DNA sequence: TGTGCCAGCAGGGGCCGCCTCGCGTACCAAGAGACCCAGTACTTC. Filled out from reference TRBV2 and TRBJ2-5, the complete variable domain reads EPEVTQTPSHQVTQMGQEVILRCVPISNHLYFYWYRQILGQKVEFLVSFYNNEISEKSEIFDDQFSVERPDGSNFTLKIRSTKLEDSAMYFCASRGRLAYQETQYFGPGTRLLVL.

The rearrangement joins TRBV2 to TRBJ2-7, with D hard to call. Germline values: CDR1 SNHLY, CDR2 FYNNEI. The CDR3 totals 13 residues. With 4 bases removed from V and 2 bases from J, the gap between germline ends came to 9 bases. The CDR3 DNA follows: TGTGCCAGCAGTGTTGGGCCTACCTACGAGCAGTACTTC. Translating gives CASSVGPTYEQYF.

This clonotype occurred many times. V is TRBV3-1 and J is TRBJ2-5; 7 bases are shared with TRBD2. The CDR3 is 16 residues long. The V segment lost 1 base and the J segment 5 bases; nucleotides outside the gene matches: 10. Germline V gene lookup returns CDR1 LGHDT and CDR2 YNNKEL (reference sequence). The CDR3 sequence is CASSQVLRSGGETQYF. CDR3 DNA: TGTGCCAGCAGCCAAGTTTTGAGATCCGGGGGGGAGACCCAGTACTTC.